What follows are 2 T cell receptor beta chains derived from one specimen sequenced in a study of vaccination and CD4 T cells after COVID-19. Treatment noted: roughly 11-day PBMC culture with coronavirus spike peptide pools or control peptides (ViraFEST assay). These receptors lack a known antigen. With the Oncomine TCR Beta short-read assay, DNA from cultured CD4+ T cells was sequenced. Via MiXCR, TCRdb re-called the PCR reads, giving one row per CDR3 protein. Of over 15,000 distinct CDR3 sequences listed, roughly 60% are singletons. The specimen sequenced was CD4+ T cells from blood, cultured in vitro. The receptors stem from a human donor who had recovered from COVID-19.

V is TRBV10-2 and J is TRBJ1-1; unclear D gene. Per the germline V gene, CDR1 is WSHSY and CDR2 is SAAADI. The CDR3 length is 14 residues. With 2 bases removed from V and 4 bases from J, the gap between germline ends came to 11 bases. The CDR3 coding sequence is TGCGCCAGCAGTGAGACCCCCCGAGGCACTGAAGCTTTCTTT. This gives the protein CASSETPRGTEAFF.

The CDR3 loop reads CAWKINEQFF. The DNA for the CDR3 is TGTGCCTGGAAGATAAATGAGCAGTTCTTC. This chain joins TRBV30 and TRBJ2-1; D remains unclear. V was shortened by 4 bases and J by 7 bases, with 5 bases between the two germline ends. This CDR3 has 10 amino acids. Germline CDR1 and CDR2: GTSNPN and SVGIG (reference sequence). Full variable domain (missing parts from reference TRBV30 and TRBJ2-1): SQTIHQWPATLVQPVGSPLSLECTVEGTSNPNLYWYRQAAGRGLQLLFYSVGIGQISSEVPQNLSASRPQDRQFILSSKKLLLSDSGFYLCAWKINEQFFGPGTRLTVL.